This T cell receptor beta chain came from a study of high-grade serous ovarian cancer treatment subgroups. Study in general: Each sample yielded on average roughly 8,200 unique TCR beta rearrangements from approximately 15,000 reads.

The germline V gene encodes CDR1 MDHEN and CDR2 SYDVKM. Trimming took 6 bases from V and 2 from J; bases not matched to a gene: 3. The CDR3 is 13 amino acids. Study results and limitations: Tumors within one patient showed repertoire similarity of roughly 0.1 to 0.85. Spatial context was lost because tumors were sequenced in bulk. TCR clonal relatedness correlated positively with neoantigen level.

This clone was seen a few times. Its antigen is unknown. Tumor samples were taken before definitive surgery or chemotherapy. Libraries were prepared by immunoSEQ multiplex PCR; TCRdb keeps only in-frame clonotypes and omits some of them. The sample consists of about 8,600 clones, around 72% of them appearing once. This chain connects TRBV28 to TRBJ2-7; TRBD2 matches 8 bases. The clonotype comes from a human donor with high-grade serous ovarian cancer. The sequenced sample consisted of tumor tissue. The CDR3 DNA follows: TGTGCCAGCAGGACTAGCGTGACCTACGAGCAGTACTTC. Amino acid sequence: CASRTSVTYEQYF.